This T cell receptor (beta chain) comes out of a study of CD8 T cells in ankylosing spondylitis. Quantitative molecular-barcoded 5'-RACE generated the TCR beta libraries. TCRdb re-derived calls from the 5' RACE reads in MiXCR, one entry per CDR3 protein. This sample has hundreds of thousands of distinct CDR3 sequences, with 20% to 25% found just once. As to this clonotype: The antigen remains unidentified.

Overall study results and limits: Matched synovial fluid from ankylosing spondylitis patients was reported to be enriched for disease-linked clones. Disease-linked clones had a CD8+ phenotype and relatively low frequency in peripheral blood. A motif in TCR beta, a set of about 8 highly homologous variants, appeared characteristic of ankylosing spondylitis blood.

The sequenced material came from blood, either unsorted or a sorted T cell fraction (not recorded which). This receptor was identified in a male donor with ankylosing spondylitis or in good health (not recorded which).

Written as DNA, the CDR3 is TGTGCCAGCAGCTTAGGGACTAGCGCTATTGACGAGCAGTACTTC. Translation: CASSLGTSAIDEQYF. The chain has TRBV7-8 and TRBJ2-7, with 9 bases aligning to TRBD2. Germline V lookup: CDR1 SGHVS, CDR2 FQNEAQ. V was clipped by 1 base and J by 5 bases; unmatched bases: 6. The CDR3 covers 15 residues.